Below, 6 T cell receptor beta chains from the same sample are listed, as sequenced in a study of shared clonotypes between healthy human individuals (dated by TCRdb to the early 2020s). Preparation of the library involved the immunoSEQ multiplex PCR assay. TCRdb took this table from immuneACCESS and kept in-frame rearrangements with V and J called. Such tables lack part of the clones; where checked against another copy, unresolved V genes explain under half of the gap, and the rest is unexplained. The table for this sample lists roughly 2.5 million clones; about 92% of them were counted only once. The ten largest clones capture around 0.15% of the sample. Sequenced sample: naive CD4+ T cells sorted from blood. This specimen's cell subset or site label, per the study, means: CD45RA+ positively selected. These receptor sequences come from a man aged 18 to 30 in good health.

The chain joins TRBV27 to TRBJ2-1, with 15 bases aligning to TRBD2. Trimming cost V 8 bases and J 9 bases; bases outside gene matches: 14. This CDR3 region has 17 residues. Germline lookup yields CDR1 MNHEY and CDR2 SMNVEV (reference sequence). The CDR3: CASRKGTSGGTAGEQFF. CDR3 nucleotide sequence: TGTGCCAGCCGAAAAGGGACTAGCGGGGGGACCGCCGGTGAGCAGTTCTTC.

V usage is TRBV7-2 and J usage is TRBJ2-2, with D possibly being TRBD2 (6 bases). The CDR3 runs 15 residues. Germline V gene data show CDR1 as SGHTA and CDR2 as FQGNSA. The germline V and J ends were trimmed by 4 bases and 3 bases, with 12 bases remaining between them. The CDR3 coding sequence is TGTGCCAGCAGCTCCCCGGGACTCCACACCGGGGAGCTGTTTTTT. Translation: CASSSPGLHTGELFF.

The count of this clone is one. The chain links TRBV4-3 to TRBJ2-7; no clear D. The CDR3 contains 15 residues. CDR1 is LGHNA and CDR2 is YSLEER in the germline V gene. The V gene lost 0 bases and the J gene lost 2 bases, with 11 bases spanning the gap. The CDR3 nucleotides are TGCGCCAGCAGCCAAGAAGATGTCGGCCCCTACGAGCAGTACTTC. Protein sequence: CASSQEDVGPYEQYF.

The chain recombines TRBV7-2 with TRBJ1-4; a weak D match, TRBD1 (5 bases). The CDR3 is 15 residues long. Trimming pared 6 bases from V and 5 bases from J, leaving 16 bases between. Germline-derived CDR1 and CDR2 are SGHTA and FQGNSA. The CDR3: CASRESGTSNEKLFF. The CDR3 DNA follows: TGTGCCAGCAGAGAGTCCGGGACTTCGAATGAAAAACTGTTTTTT.

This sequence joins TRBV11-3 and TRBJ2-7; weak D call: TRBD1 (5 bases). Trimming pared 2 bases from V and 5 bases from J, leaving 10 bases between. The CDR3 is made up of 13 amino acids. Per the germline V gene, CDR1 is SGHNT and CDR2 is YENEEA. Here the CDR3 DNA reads TGTGCCAGCAGCTTACAAGGGGTCCACGAGCAGTACTTC. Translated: CASSLQGVHEQYF.

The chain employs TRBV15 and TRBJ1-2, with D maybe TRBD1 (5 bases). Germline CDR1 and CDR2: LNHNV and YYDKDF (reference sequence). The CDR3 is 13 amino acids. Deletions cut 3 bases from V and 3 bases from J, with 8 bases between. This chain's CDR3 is CATSRGLDYGYTF. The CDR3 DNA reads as TGTGCCACCAGCAGGGGACTGGACTATGGCTACACCTTC.